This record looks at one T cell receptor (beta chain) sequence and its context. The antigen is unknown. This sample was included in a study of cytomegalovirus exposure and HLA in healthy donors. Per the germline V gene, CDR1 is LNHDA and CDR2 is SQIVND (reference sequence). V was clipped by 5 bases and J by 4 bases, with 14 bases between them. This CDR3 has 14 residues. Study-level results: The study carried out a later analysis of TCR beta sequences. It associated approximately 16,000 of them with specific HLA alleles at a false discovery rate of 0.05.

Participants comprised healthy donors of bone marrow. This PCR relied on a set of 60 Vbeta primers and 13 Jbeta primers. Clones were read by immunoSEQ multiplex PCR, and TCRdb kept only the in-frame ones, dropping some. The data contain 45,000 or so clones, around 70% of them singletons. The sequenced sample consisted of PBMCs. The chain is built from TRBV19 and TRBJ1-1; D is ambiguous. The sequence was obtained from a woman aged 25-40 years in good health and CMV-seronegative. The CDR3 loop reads CASSSSRGRTEAFF. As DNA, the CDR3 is TGTGCCAGTAGTTCGTCGAGAGGGCGCACTGAAGCTTTCTTT.